The present T cell receptor (beta chain) was sequenced within a study of naive and memory T cell subsets. The CDR3 sequence is 12 residues long. The V end lost 7 bases, the J end lost 6 bases, and 15 bases lay between the germline ends. The germline gives CDR1 SQVTM, CDR2 ANQGSEA. The library had UMIs added by 3' ligation of an oligonucleotide to TCR cDNA. Amplification of ligated cDNA took four PCR rounds with SP2 and nested alpha and beta constant primers. A single record per CDR3 protein comes from TCRdb applying MiXCR to the 5' RACE reads. The sample consists of about 32,000 distinct CDR3 sequences, approximately 15% of them appearing once. This clonotype was observed many times.

The chain is built from TRBV29-1 and TRBJ1-1, with a possible D match to TRBD1 (6 bases). The sequence was collected from a female donor in good health. Here the CDR3 DNA reads TGCAGCGGTGACCAGGGGAGGGCTGAAGCTTTCTTT. Translating gives CSGDQGRAEAFF.